This entry describes one TCR beta chain. The CDR3 loop spans 12 amino acids. Germline V gene lookup returns CDR1 SQVTM and CDR2 ANQGSEA. V dropped 4 bases and J dropped 4 bases, with 9 bases sitting between them. Using immunoSEQ multiplex PCR, the repertoire was profiled, and TCRdb retains in-frame clones only, with some absent. The sample lists some 60,000 clones, 81% occurring once. The data belong to a study of blood T cell repertoires in COVID-19. This receptor was identified in a woman aged 80 or over with active or convalescent COVID-19. The sequenced material came from peripheral blood. V is TRBV29-1 and J is TRBJ2-3; no definite D call. CDR3 DNA sequence: TGCAGCGTTGCTTCAGGTCCAGATACGCAGTATTTT. Translation gives CSVASGPDTQYF.